The clone carrying this TCR beta chain was seen only a few times. Its specificity is unknown. CDR3 length: 16 residues. Germline values: CDR1 SGHTA, CDR2 FQGNSA. V was cut by 5 bases and J by 7 bases, with 21 bases left in between. The record originates from a study of blood T cells in healthy people across ages. A second PCR, run for about 6 to 12 cycles, used a sample-barcoded 5' primer plus a J-beta primer mix. MiXCR, applied by TCRdb to the 5' RACE reads, yields one record per CDR3 protein. Of about 1,500,000 distinct CDR3 sequences in the sample, 28% were seen once. Findings and caveats of the study: Versus aged donors, long-lived donors had higher diversity and more naive CD4+ cells. The study lacked donor CMV status, which possibly confounded expanded clonotype changes. Across the age range, TCR beta diversity per million T cells fell in a roughly linear way.

This TCR was recovered from a woman aged 25-40 years in good health. V is TRBV7-2 and J is TRBJ2-1, with D unclear. The sequencing input was blood. The CDR3 DNA reads TGTGCCAGCAGCGGACCGACAAGGGTCTATCGGAATGAGCAGTTCTTC. Translated, it gives CASSGPTRVYRNEQFF.